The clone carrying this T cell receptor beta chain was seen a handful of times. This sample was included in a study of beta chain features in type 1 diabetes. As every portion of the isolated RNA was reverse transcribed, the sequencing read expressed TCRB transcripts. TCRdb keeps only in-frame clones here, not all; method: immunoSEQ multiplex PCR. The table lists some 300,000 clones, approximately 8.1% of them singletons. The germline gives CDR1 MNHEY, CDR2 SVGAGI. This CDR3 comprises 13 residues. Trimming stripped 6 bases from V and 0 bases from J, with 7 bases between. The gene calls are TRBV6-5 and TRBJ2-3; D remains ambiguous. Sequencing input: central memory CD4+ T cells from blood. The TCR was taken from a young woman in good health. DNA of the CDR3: TGTGCCAGCAGGGCCCCTAGCACAGATACGCAGTATTTT. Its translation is CASRAPSTDTQYF.